These 14 T cell receptor beta chains were sequenced from one sample in a study of immune evolution from preneoplasia to lung adenocarcinoma. Produced via immunoSEQ multiplex PCR; TCRdb's table is partial and in-frame only. Here the sample spans roughly 4,200 clones, around three quarters being singletons. Sequenced material: FFPE invasive lung adenocarcinoma tissue. The receptor source for this set is a person aged 65 to 79 with invasive lung adenocarcinoma. Some clones in this sample may be carry-over from other donors' samples.

Sample share makes this clone medium-sized (0.01 to 0.1%). V is TRBV7-2 and J is TRBJ2-2, with unresolved D. The germline V and J ends were trimmed by 0 bases and 8 bases, with 16 bases remaining between them. Germline assignment: CDR1 SGHTA and CDR2 FQGNSA. The CDR3 runs 16 residues. CDR3 bases: TGTGCCAGCAGCTTAGCGCGCACTCGCTTGTTGGGGGAGCTGTTTTTT. This codes for CASSLARTRLLGELFF.

V is TRBV6-5 and J is TRBJ2-5; D ambiguous. Trimming took off 6 bases at V and 5 bases at J, with 10 bases between the two ends. CDR1 is MNHEY and CDR2 is SVGAGI in the germline V gene. This CDR3 is 12 amino acids long. The CDR3 region has the DNA TGTGCCAGCAGCCACCTCAGGGAGACCCAGTACTTC. It encodes CASSHLRETQYF.

The chain joins TRBV18 to TRBJ2-2; D not certain. Germline V lookup: CDR1 KGHSH, CDR2 LQKENI. V shed 2 bases and J shed 7 bases, with 5 bases lying between them. CDR3 length: 12 amino acids. CDR3 protein: CASSPNGGELFF. The CDR3 coding sequence is TGTGCCAGCTCACCAAACGGCGGGGAGCTGTTTTTT.

Concerning this clone itself: One junction end does not reproduce the germline sequence, and a read error may be involved. Distinct nucleotide sequences in the sample also encode this CDR3. The chain links TRBV19 to TRBJ2-7; D is ambiguous. The CDR3 totals 18 residues. Germline loops: CDR1 LNHDA, CDR2 SQIVND (reference sequence). CDR3: CASSISHPSVLSSYEQYF. CDR3 coding DNA: TGTGCCAGTAGTATCTCGCACCCTTCGGTCCTCAGCTCCTACGAGCAGTACTTT.

In this sample, this clone turned up once. The chain links TRBV15 to TRBJ2-1; 7 nucleotides align to TRBD2. Trimming at V came to 4 bases and at J to 8 bases, leaving 8 bases not matched to a gene. Germline V lookup: CDR1 LNHNV, CDR2 YYDKDF (reference sequence). The CDR3 has 14 amino acids. The chain's CDR3 is CATSKAGAAHEQFF. CDR3 coding DNA: TGTGCCACCAGCAAGGCGGGAGCGGCCCATGAGCAGTTCTTC.

V gene TRBV18 combines with J gene TRBJ1-2, with D possibly being TRBD1 (5 bases). The germline V gene has CDR1 KGHSH and CDR2 LQKENI. V shed 0 bases and J shed 8 bases, with 13 bases lying between them. The CDR3 extends over 14 amino acids. The CDR3 DNA sequence: TGTGCCAGCTCACCACCAGGGGATACTTCCGGCTACACCTTC. Translated: CASSPPGDTSGYTF.

V usage is TRBV10-2 and J usage is TRBJ1-1, with 10 bases that match TRBD1. The germline gives CDR1 WSHSY, CDR2 SAAADI. Trimming removed 2 bases from V and 7 bases from J; junction bases left unmatched: 4. This CDR3 has 14 residues. The CDR3 protein is CASSEDRGLGEAFF. In DNA form, the CDR3 reads TGCGCCAGCAGTGAGGACAGGGGGCTGGGTGAAGCTTTCTTT.

This clone was found a few times. At one of its ends the junction is not consistent with the germline gene, which may arise from a read error. The V gene is TRBV7-7, the J gene TRBJ2-3; 8 nucleotides agree with TRBD2. The germline V gene encodes CDR1 SSHAT and CDR2 FNYEAQ (reference sequence). The CDR3 extends over 14 amino acids. The CDR3 DNA sequence: TGTGCTAGCAGCCCCACGGGAGGGGTGGATACGCAGTATTTT. This gives the protein CASSPTGGVDTQYF.

The V call is TRBV27, the J call TRBJ2-7; TRBD2 matches at 8 bases. This CDR3 contains 17 residues. Germline V CDR1 and CDR2: MNHEY, SMNVEV (reference sequence). Losses at the gene ends were 10 bases for V and 0 bases for J; bases not matched to a gene: 17. The CDR3 bases are TGTGCCACCTCGGAGAGGCTAGCGGGCGGGAGCTCCTACGAGCAGTACTTC. Translation: CATSERLAGGSSYEQYF.

This clone was seen a handful of times. This sequence joins TRBV5-4 and TRBJ2-3, with 9 bases lining up with TRBD2. This CDR3 region has 15 residues. Germline assignment: CDR1 SGHNT and CDR2 YYREEE (reference sequence). The ends lost 7 bases at V and 6 bases at J; junction bases unmatched: 12. CDR3 amino acids: CASRREGGVEDTQYF. The CDR3 nucleotides are TGTGCCAGCCGGCGGGAGGGCGGGGTCGAGGATACGCAGTATTTT.

The chain employs TRBV25-1 and TRBJ1-3, with D unclear. V was trimmed by 6 bases and J by 9 bases, leaving 24 bases between them. The CDR3 extends over 16 amino acids. Germline V lookup: CDR1 MGHDK, CDR2 SYGVNS. Here the CDR3 reads CASSPSTGPHSLTIYF. The CDR3, as DNA: TGTGCCAGCAGCCCATCCACCGGGCCTCATTCCCTCACCATATATTTT.

The chain employs TRBV4-1 and TRBJ2-3, with a weak D call TRBD2 (6 bases). The germline V and J ends were trimmed by 4 bases and 4 bases, with 9 bases remaining between them. Germline V CDR1 and CDR2: MGHRA, YSYEKL. The CDR3 sequence is 13 residues long. CDR3: CASSPPGADTQYF. The CDR3 nucleotides read TGCGCCAGCAGCCCCCCGGGAGCAGATACGCAGTATTTT.

This sequence joins TRBV7-2 and TRBJ2-5, with D uncertain. From germline, CDR1 is SGHTA and CDR2 FQGNSA. The V end lost 6 bases, the J end lost 3 bases, and 11 bases lay between the germline ends. The CDR3 contains 13 residues. The CDR3 loop is CASRSPPKETQYF. The DNA of the CDR3 is TGTGCCAGCAGATCCCCCCCTAAAGAGACCCAGTACTTC.

The chain employs TRBV30 and TRBJ1-1; D is unclear. The CDR3 is 12 residues long. CDR1 is GTSNPN and CDR2 is SVGIG in the germline V gene (reference sequence). The CDR3 region is CAGYRGITEAFF. The CDR3 DNA is TGTGCGGGTTATCGGGGTATCACTGAAGCTTTCTTT.